These 27 T cell receptor beta chains originate from one sample sequenced in a study of blood T cell repertoires in COVID-19. Method: immunoSEQ multiplex PCR; TCRdb's copy keeps in-frame clones and lacks some. Here the sample spans over 200,000 clones, less than 90% being singletons. The specimen sequenced was PBMCs or T cells enriched from blood (not recorded which). All receptors come from a woman in her 40s who had recovered from COVID-19.

V gene TRBV3-1 (or the pseudogene TRBV3-2) combines with J gene TRBJ2-3; possible D gene TRBD1, 5 bases. Germline loops: CDR1 LGHDT, CDR2 YNNKEL (reference sequence). This CDR3 has 13 residues. Trimming stripped 0 bases from V and 11 bases from J, with 12 bases between. CDR3 sequence (DNA): TGTGCCAGCAGCCAAGAAGGGGTAGGGCAGCAGTATTTT. Translation: CASSQEGVGQQYF.

V is TRBV5-1 and J is TRBJ2-1; 9 bases agree with TRBD1. Germline assignment: CDR1 SGHRS and CDR2 YFSETQ. The CDR3 totals 15 residues. V shed 4 bases and J 0 bases; nucleotides not matched to a gene: 2. The CDR3 nucleotides are TGCGCCAGCAGCGAGGGACAGGGCTCCTACAATGAGCAGTTCTTC. Protein product: CASSEGQGSYNEQFF. Based on the CDR3 plus reference TRBV5-1 and TRBJ2-1, the full variable domain is KAGVTQTPRYLIKTRGQQVTLSCSPISGHRSVSWYQQTPGQGLQFLFEYFSETQRNKGNFPGRFSGRQFSNSRSEMNVSTLELGDSALYLCASSEGQGSYNEQFFGPGTRLTVL.

The chain combines TRBV18 with TRBJ2-3, with 7 bases lining up with TRBD2. The germline V gene encodes CDR1 KGHSH and CDR2 LQKENI. With 2 bases clipped from V and 1 base from J, the junction kept 6 bases outside the gene matches. CDR3 length: 16 amino acids. The CDR3 region is CASSPTRREGTDTQYF. CDR3 nucleotides: TGTGCCAGCTCACCAACTAGACGGGAGGGCACAGATACGCAGTATTTT.

This clone was seen repeatedly, ten times or more. The DNA of the CDR3 is TGTGCCAGCAGGTCTTCTAGCGGGAGTTCAAATGAGCAGTTCTTC. Its translation: CASRSSSGSSNEQFF. The chain has TRBV2 and TRBJ2-1, with 10 bases identical to TRBD2. This CDR3 region has 15 residues. The ends lost 6 bases at V and 7 bases at J; junction bases unmatched: 9. The germline gives CDR1 SNHLY, CDR2 FYNNEI.

The CDR3 reads CATSRDYDLSGNEQFF. In nucleotides, the CDR3 is TGTGCCACCAGCAGAGATTACGACCTGTCGGGAAATGAGCAGTTCTTC. The gene calls are TRBV15 and TRBJ2-1; possibly TRBD2 for D (5 bases). The CDR3 is 16 residues long. Germline CDR1 is LNHNV and CDR2 is YYDKDF (reference sequence). V shed 0 bases and J shed 7 bases, with 16 bases lying between them.

The V and J genes are TRBV12-5 and TRBJ1-3, with no clear D. The germline gives CDR1 LGHNT, CDR2 FRNRAP. The CDR3 length is 13 residues. The V and J ends lost 6 bases and 4 bases respectively, with 10 bases between them. CDR3 loop: CASGYSNGNTIYF. DNA of the CDR3: TGTGCTAGTGGCTATTCGAACGGAAACACCATATATTTT.

A note on this clone: This sample includes further DNA sequences coding for the same CDR3. The genes are TRBV3-1 (or the pseudogene TRBV3-2) and TRBJ1-1; D is perhaps TRBD1 (6 bases). This CDR3 comprises 15 residues. Germline V gene data show CDR1 as LGHDT and CDR2 as YNNKEL (reference sequence). Trimming cost V 1 base and J 1 base, with 10 bases left between them. The CDR3 nucleotides read TGTGCCAGCAGCCAAGGACAGGCCCGGAACACTGAAGCTTTCTTT. Protein sequence: CASSQGQARNTEAFF.

J is TRBJ1-5 and V is TRBV30, with TRBD1 matching over 9 bases. Unmatched junction bases numbered 5, after V lost 2 bases and J lost 6 bases. The germline gives CDR1 GTSNPN, CDR2 SVGIG (reference sequence). The CDR3 has 14 residues. CDR3 sequence reads: CAWSSDRGGQPQHF. The CDR3 bases are TGTGCCTGGAGTTCGGACAGGGGAGGTCAGCCCCAGCATTTT.

The CDR3 DNA reads as TGTGCCAGCAGCTTAGTTGGGGGCGACAGGGGAGCCAAAAACATTCAGTACTTC. It yields the protein CASSLVGGDRGAKNIQYF. This chain uses TRBV7-2 with TRBJ2-4; 8 bases map to TRBD1. The CDR3 contains 18 residues. After removal of 1 base from V and 0 bases from J, the junction contained 8 bases not matched to a gene. In germline, CDR1 is SGHTA, CDR2 FQGNSA.

The V and J genes are TRBV15 and TRBJ1-4, with 8 positions matching TRBD1. Per the germline V gene, CDR1 is LNHNV and CDR2 is YYDKDF (reference sequence). There are 14 residues in the CDR3. V dropped 7 bases and J dropped 10; count of bases not matched to a gene: 11. This CDR3 is CATTPDRAVGKLFF. In DNA, the CDR3 is TGTGCCACCACCCCGGACAGGGCGGTTGGAAAACTGTTTTTT.

The chain recombines TRBV21-1 with TRBJ1-2; the table's TRBD1 call for D was not verified on the DNA. TRBV21-1 is marked as a pseudogene. The CDR3 covers 13 residues. CDR3 amino acids: CASSTPRGYGYTF. The CDR3 DNA reads as TGTGCCAGCAGCACCCCAAGGGGCTATGGCTACACCTTC.

A single count supports this clone. The chain couples TRBV11-2 to TRBJ2-7, with D maybe TRBD2 (5 bases). Germline CDR1 SGHAT, CDR2 FQNNGV. This CDR3 has 15 residues. V was shortened by 3 bases and J by 2 bases, with 14 bases between the two germline ends. The CDR3 protein is CASSFLERGTYEQYF. Here the CDR3 DNA reads TGTGCCAGCAGCTTTTTAGAGCGAGGGACCTACGAGCAGTACTTC.

The chain joins TRBV2 to TRBJ2-7; 9 nucleotides line up with TRBD1. CDR3 length: 13 amino acids. V trimming: 6 bases; J trimming: 6 bases; junction bases outside the gene matches: 6. Germline-derived CDR1 and CDR2 are SNHLY and FYNNEI. CDR3 DNA: TGTGCCAGCAGCGGGACAGGGACCTCCGAGCAGTACTTC. Protein: CASSGTGTSEQYF.

This chain links TRBV12-3 or TRBV12-4 with TRBJ1-2, with 7 bases fitting TRBD1. The CDR3 has 13 amino acids. Germline trimming cut 5 bases from V and 6 bases from J; bases unmatched to any gene: 6. As DNA, the CDR3 is TGTGCCAGCAGTGTCGACAGGGCGGATGGCTACACCTTC. Protein: CASSVDRADGYTF.

The chain combines TRBV7-7 with TRBJ2-1; D may be TRBD1 (6 bases). Trimming took off 2 bases at V and 5 bases at J, with 7 bases between the two ends. CDR3 size: 13 residues. Germline assignment: CDR1 SSHAT and CDR2 FNYEAQ (reference sequence). The chain's CDR3 is CASSLNRDNEQFF. As DNA, the CDR3 is TGTGCCAGCAGCTTAAACAGGGACAATGAGCAGTTCTTC.

V is TRBV12-3 or TRBV12-4 and J is TRBJ1-3, with TRBD1 matching over 7 bases. The CDR3 covers 13 residues. J gave up 3 bases and V 5 bases, and 1 base lay outside the gene matches. The CDR3 nucleotides are TGTGCCAGCAGTAGGGACAGTGGAAACACCATATATTTT. This gives the protein CASSRDSGNTIYF.

This chain uses TRBV30 with TRBJ1-6; D possibly corresponds to TRBD1 (6 bases). The CDR3 contains 12 residues. Trimming left V 5 bases short and J 7 bases short, with 9 bases between. Germline V gene data show CDR1 as GTSNPN and CDR2 as SVGIG (reference sequence). CDR3 sequence: CAWGQLNSPLHF. The CDR3 bases are TGTGCCTGGGGACAGCTCAATTCACCCCTCCACTTT.

This chain joins TRBV3-1 (or the pseudogene TRBV3-2) and TRBJ1-3, with 7 nucleotides matching TRBD1. CDR3 length: 16 residues. From germline, CDR1 is LGHDT and CDR2 YNNKEL (reference sequence). The V gene end was trimmed by 5 bases and the J gene end by 1 base; junction bases not matched to a gene: 8. The CDR3 DNA follows: TGTGCCAGCAGCGCCCGACAGGGCTTATCTGGAAACACCATATATTTT. It translates to CASSARQGLSGNTIYF.

The chain links TRBV9 to TRBJ2-3; possibly TRBD1 for D (6 bases). Germline CDR1 reads SGDLS; CDR2 reads YYNGEE. Trimming shortened V by 3 bases and J by 2 bases, and 16 bases separated the two germline ends. The CDR3 spans 16 residues. The DNA for the CDR3 is TGTGCCAGCAGCGATGCAGGGGCGAAGACCACAGATACGCAGTATTTT. Translated: CASSDAGAKTTDTQYF.

V is TRBV18 and J is TRBJ2-1; 7 nucleotides agree with TRBD2. Germline V gives CDR1 KGHSH, CDR2 LQKENI. The V and J ends lost 4 bases and 0 bases, in that order; junction bases with no gene match: 6. The CDR3 runs to 16 residues. The CDR3 DNA follows: TGTGCCAGCTCACGGGGGGGACCCCTCTCCTACAATGAGCAGTTCTTC. It encodes CASSRGGPLSYNEQFF.

V is TRBV10-2 and J is TRBJ2-7; possible D gene TRBD1, 6 bases. Trimming took off 8 bases at V and 3 bases at J, with 14 bases between the two ends. The CDR3 covers 13 residues. Germline CDR1 is WSHSY and CDR2 is SAAADI. This chain's CDR3 is CASAARGFYEQYF. In DNA form, the CDR3 reads TGCGCCAGCGCCGCCAGGGGATTCTACGAGCAGTACTTC.

The gene calls are TRBV7-7 and TRBJ2-1; the match to TRBD2 covers 7 bases. From germline, CDR1 is SSHAT and CDR2 FNYEAQ (reference sequence). The CDR3 has 18 amino acids. V was pared by 2 bases and J by 0 bases, with 10 bases of the junction left unmatched. The CDR3: CASSLYHSGSSSYNEQFF. As DNA, the CDR3 is TGTGCCAGCAGCTTATACCATAGCGGGTCGAGCTCCTACAATGAGCAGTTCTTC.

The V gene is TRBV29-1, the J gene TRBJ2-3; a weak D match, TRBD1 (6 bases). V lost 4 bases and J lost 0, with 20 bases in between. Germline CDR1 and CDR2: SQVTM and ANQGSEA. The CDR3 covers 17 residues. CDR3 region: CSVAIPGQPTSTDTQYF. In DNA form, the CDR3 reads TGCAGCGTTGCGATTCCCGGACAGCCAACTAGCACAGATACGCAGTATTTT.

This clone has ten or more counts. V and J are TRBV7-7 and TRBJ2-1, with 13 bases fitting TRBD2. Germline assignment: CDR1 SSHAT and CDR2 FNYEAQ (reference sequence). This CDR3 is 17 amino acids long. J gave up 4 bases and V 4 bases, and 7 bases lay outside the gene matches. Here the CDR3 DNA reads TGTGCCAGCAGCTCATCCCCGGGACTAGCGGGGTACAATGAGCAGTTCTTC. Translating it yields CASSSSPGLAGYNEQFF.

V and J are TRBV28 and TRBJ2-1; 7 bases map to TRBD2. The V segment lost 2 bases and the J segment 5 bases; nucleotides outside the gene matches: 6. CDR1 is MDHEN, CDR2 SYDVKM, per germline. CDR3 length: 15 residues. DNA of the CDR3: TGTGCCAGCAGTTTAATTTTGGGAGGGGACAATGAGCAGTTCTTC. The encoded protein is CASSLILGGDNEQFF.

The chain joins TRBV9 to TRBJ1-3; D perhaps matches TRBD1 (6 bases). V shed 3 bases and J shed 6 bases, with 22 bases lying between them. CDR1 and CDR2 from the germline V gene are SGDLS and YYNGEE. This CDR3 has 17 residues. CDR3 nucleotides: TGTGCCAGCAGCGCCCGAGCCAGGGGAGGGAACTCAAACACCATATATTTT. Translating gives CASSARARGGNSNTIYF.

This clone was recorded only once. The J gene is TRBJ1-1, the V gene TRBV28; no clear D gene. Germline V gene data show CDR1 as MDHEN and CDR2 as SYDVKM. CDR3 length equals 13 residues. The germline V and J ends were trimmed by 2 bases and 6 bases, with 10 bases remaining between them. Here the CDR3 reads CASSLGFTAEAFF. As DNA, the CDR3 is TGTGCCAGCAGTTTAGGGTTTACAGCTGAAGCTTTCTTT.